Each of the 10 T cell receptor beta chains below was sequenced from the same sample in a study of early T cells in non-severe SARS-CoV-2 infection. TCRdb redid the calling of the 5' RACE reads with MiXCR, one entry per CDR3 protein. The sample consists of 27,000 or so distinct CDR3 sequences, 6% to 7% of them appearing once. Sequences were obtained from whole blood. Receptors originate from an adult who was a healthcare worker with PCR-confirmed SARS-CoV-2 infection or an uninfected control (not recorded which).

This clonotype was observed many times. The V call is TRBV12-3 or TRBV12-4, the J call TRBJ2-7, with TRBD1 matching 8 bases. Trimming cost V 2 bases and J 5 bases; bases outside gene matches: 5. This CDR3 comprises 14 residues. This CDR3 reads CASSLPRGRHEQYF. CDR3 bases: TGTGCCAGCAGTTTACCCAGGGGGCGCCACGAGCAGTACTTC.

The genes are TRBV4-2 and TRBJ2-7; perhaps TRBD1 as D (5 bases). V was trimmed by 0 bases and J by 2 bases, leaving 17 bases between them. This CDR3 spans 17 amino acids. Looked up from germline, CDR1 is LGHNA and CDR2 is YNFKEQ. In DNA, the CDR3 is TGTGCCAGCAGCCAAGATTCCCAGGGTCTACGCACCTACGAGCAGTACTTC. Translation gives CASSQDSQGLRTYEQYF.

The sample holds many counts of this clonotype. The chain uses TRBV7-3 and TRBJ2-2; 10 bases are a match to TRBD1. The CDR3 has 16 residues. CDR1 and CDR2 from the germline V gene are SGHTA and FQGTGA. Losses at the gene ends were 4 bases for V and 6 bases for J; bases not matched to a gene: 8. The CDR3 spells CASSYRDRGKAGELFF. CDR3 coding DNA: TGTGCCAGCAGCTACCGGGACAGGGGTAAAGCCGGGGAGCTGTTTTTT.

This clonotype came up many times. The CDR3 DNA reads TGTGCCAGCAGCCTAAGGCGAGGAGTCTCCTACAATGAGCAGTTCTTC. Translated, it gives CASSLRRGVSYNEQFF. The V and J genes are TRBV7-2 and TRBJ2-1; D gene ambiguous. The CDR3 totals 16 residues. Trimming took off 5 bases at V and 0 bases at J, with 14 bases between the two ends. Germline loops: CDR1 SGHTA, CDR2 FQGNSA.

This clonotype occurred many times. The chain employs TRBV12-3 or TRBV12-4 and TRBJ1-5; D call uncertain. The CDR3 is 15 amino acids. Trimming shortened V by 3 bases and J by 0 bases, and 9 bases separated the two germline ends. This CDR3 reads CASSLVPYSNQPQHF. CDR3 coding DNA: TGTGCCAGCAGTTTGGTTCCATATAGCAATCAGCCCCAGCATTTT.

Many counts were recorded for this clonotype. CDR3 loop: CSASGSPDTQYF. The CDR3 region has the DNA TGCAGTGCTAGCGGGTCCCCAGATACGCAGTATTTT. The chain employs TRBV20-1 and TRBJ2-3, with D uncertain. V was cut by 3 bases and J by 4 bases, with 8 bases left in between. The CDR3 spans 12 residues. From germline, CDR1 is DFQATT and CDR2 SNEGSKA (reference sequence).

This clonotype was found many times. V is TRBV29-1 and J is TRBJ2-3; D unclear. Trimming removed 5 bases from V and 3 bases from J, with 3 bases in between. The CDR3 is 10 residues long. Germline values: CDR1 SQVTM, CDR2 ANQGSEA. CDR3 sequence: CSVLTDTQYF. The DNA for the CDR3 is TGCAGCGTTCTTACAGATACGCAGTATTTT.

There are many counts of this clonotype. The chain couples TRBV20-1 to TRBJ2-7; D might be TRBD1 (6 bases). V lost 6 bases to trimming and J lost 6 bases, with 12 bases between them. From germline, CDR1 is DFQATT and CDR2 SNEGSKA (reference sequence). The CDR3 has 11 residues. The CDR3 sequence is CSASTGSEQYF. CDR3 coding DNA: TGCAGTGCATCTACAGGGTCCGAGCAGTACTTC.

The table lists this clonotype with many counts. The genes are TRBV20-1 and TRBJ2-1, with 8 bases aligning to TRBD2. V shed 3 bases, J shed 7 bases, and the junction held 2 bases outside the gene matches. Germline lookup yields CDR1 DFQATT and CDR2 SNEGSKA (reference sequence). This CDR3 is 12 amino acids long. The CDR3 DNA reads TGCAGTGCTAGGGGACTAGGAAATGAGCAGTTCTTC. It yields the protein CSARGLGNEQFF.

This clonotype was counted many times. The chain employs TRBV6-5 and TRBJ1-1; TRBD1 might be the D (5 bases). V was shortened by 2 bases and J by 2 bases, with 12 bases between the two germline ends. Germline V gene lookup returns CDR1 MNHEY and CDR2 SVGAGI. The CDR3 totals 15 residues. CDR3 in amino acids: CASSYVPRGNTEAFF. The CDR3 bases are TGTGCCAGCAGTTACGTTCCTAGGGGAAACACTGAAGCTTTCTTT.